A selection of T cell receptor beta chains follows, all from one sample in a study of blood T cell repertoires in COVID-19. The data were produced by immunoSEQ multiplex PCR, yet TCRdb's version contains in-frame clones alone and is incomplete. The sample lists over 90,000 clones, around 85% seen once, with 4.4% in the top ten. Sequencing was carried out using peripheral blood. These TCRs come from a man in his sixties with acute or convalescent COVID-19. CDR3s include the opening cysteine and the closing phenylalanine or tryptophan. The D gene is left open where the match is weak. The size field is filled for only some rows; it gives once, few, many or a size class.

V,D,size,J,CDR3,DNA
TRBV9,TRBD1,once,TRBJ2-2,CASSPGTGRDTGELFF,TGTGCCAGCAGTCCCGGGACAGGGAGGGACACCGGGGAGCTGTTTTTT
TRBV5-1,TRBD1,once,TRBJ2-5,CASSSPGQGETQYF,TGCGCCAGCAGCTCGCCCGGACAGGGAGAGACCCAGTACTTC
TRBV5-6,TRBD1,.,TRBJ1-5,CASSPGQGKDQPQHF,TGTGCCAGCAGCCCGGGACAGGGCAAGGATCAGCCCCAGCATTTT
TRBV29-1,.,.,TRBJ2-5,CSVEREQETQYF,TGCAGCGTTGAAAGAGAACAAGAGACCCAGTACTTC
TRBV15,TRBD1,.,TRBJ1-2,CATSRGYETGTHGYTF,TGTGCCACCAGCAGAGGGTATGAGACAGGGACCCATGGCTACACCTTC
TRBV4-1,TRBD2,.,TRBJ2-3,CASSQDGGGSGSTDTQYF,TGCGCCAGCAGCCAAGATGGGGGAGGTAGCGGGAGCACAGATACGCAGTATTTT
TRBV9,.,.,TRBJ2-7,CASSVVDTTIEQYF,TGTGCCAGCAGCGTAGTGGACACCACCATCGAGCAGTACTTC
TRBV7-9,.,.,TRBJ1-2,CASSLVLYGYTF,TGTGCCAGCAGCTTAGTACTTTATGGCTACACCTTC
TRBV19,TRBD2,.,TRBJ2-7,CASTPSGRTYEQYF,TGTGCCAGTACTCCTAGCGGGAGGACGTACGAGCAGTACTTC
TRBV12-3/TRBV12-4,.,.,TRBJ2-7,CASSLSTYEQYF,TGTGCCAGCAGTTTATCTACCTACGAGCAGTACTTC
TRBV7-6,TRBD2,.,TRBJ2-3,CASSLELLLAGAGTQYF,TGTGCCAGCAGCTTAGAGTTGCTGCTAGCGGGAGCGGGTACGCAGTATTTT
TRBV5-6,TRBD1,.,TRBJ2-7,CASRVLGQGFNEQYF,TGTGCCAGCCGCGTTTTGGGACAGGGGTTCAACGAGCAGTACTTC
TRBV29-1,.,.,TRBJ1-4,CSVGAGSGDEKLFF,TGCAGCGTTGGAGCGGGGTCGGGGGATGAAAAACTGTTTTTT
TRBV18,.,.,TRBJ2-2,CASSAVAGELFF,TGTGCCAGCTCGGCAGTTGCCGGGGAGCTGTTTTTT
TRBV5-8,.,.,TRBJ2-1,CASNEGGQIYNEQFF,TGTGCCAGCAACGAGGGGGGACAGATCTACAATGAGCAGTTCTTC
TRBV2,TRBD1,.,TRBJ2-6,CASSKAGTGGAGANVLTF,TGTGCCAGCAGCAAAGCCGGGACAGGGGGTGCTGGGGCCAACGTCCTGACTTTC
TRBV7-2,TRBD1,.,TRBJ1-4,CASSAQGSATNEKLFF,TGTGCCAGCAGCGCACAGGGGTCTGCAACTAATGAAAAACTGTTTTTT
TRBV9,.,once,TRBJ1-3,CASSVATGNTIYF,TGTGCCAGCAGCGTAGCAACTGGAAACACCATATATTTT
TRBV11-2,.,many,TRBJ2-3,CASSLGTSLRGYF,TGTGCCAGCAGCTTAGGAACTAGCCTCCGGGGGTATTTT
TRBV9,.,.,TRBJ1-3,CASSVVAGAFSGNTIYF,TGTGCCAGCAGCGTAGTCGCAGGGGCGTTCTCTGGAAACACCATATATTTT
TRBV9,TRBD2,.,TRBJ2-3,CASSASGREDTQYF,TGTGCCAGCAGCGCTAGCGGGAGGGAAGATACGCAGTATTTT
TRBV27,.,.,TRBJ1-2,CASSLSVGGTFNYGYTF,TGTGCCAGCAGTTTATCCGTTGGCGGAACCTTTAACTATGGCTACACCTTC
TRBV6-5,.,few,TRBJ2-5,CASSYQGGETQYF,TGTGCCAGCAGTTATCAGGGGGGAGAGACCCAGTACTTC
TRBV5-6,TRBD1,.,TRBJ2-7,CASSLMGQGAYEQYF,TGTGCCAGCAGCCTAATGGGACAGGGGGCCTACGAGCAGTACTTC
TRBV7-9,TRBD2,.,TRBJ2-1,CASSPSMGEGLLHEQFF,TGTGCCAGCAGCCCCTCCATGGGGGAGGGTCTTTTGCATGAGCAGTTCTTC
TRBV18,.,.,TRBJ2-2,CASSFSTSPGELFF,TGTGCCAGCTCCTTCTCGACATCCCCCGGGGAGCTGTTTTTT
TRBV5-5,.,.,TRBJ2-7,CASSWSSYEQYF,TGTGCCAGCAGTTGGAGTTCCTACGAGCAGTACTTC
TRBV29-1,.,.,TRBJ1-1,CSVEVLGQNTEAFF,TGCAGCGTTGAAGTGCTGGGGCAGAACACTGAAGCTTTCTTT
TRBV7-2,.,.,TRBJ2-3,CASSDGGAQYF,TGTGCCAGCAGCGATGGAGGGGCGCAGTATTTT
TRBV18,.,.,TRBJ2-3,CASSPTEESTDTQYF,TGTGCCAGCTCACCGACAGAAGAAAGCACAGATACGCAGTATTTT
TRBV4-3,.,.,TRBJ1-5,CASSQDPFSSNQPQHF,TGCGCCAGCAGCCAAGATCCGTTTTCGAGCAATCAGCCCCAGCATTTT
TRBV19,TRBD1,.,TRBJ1-5,CASSITGADQPQHF,TGTGCCAGTAGTATTACAGGGGCAGATCAGCCCCAGCATTTT
TRBV7-9,.,many,TRBJ1-2,CASSSTGEPYGYTF,TGTGCCAGCAGCTCCACAGGAGAACCCTATGGCTACACCTTC
TRBV19,TRBD1,.,TRBJ2-4,CASSVPGQGMYIQYF,TGTGCCAGTAGTGTACCGGGACAGGGGATGTACATTCAGTACTTC
TRBV2,TRBD2,.,TRBJ2-7,CASRVAGTYEQYF,TGTGCCAGCAGGGTAGCGGGGACCTACGAGCAGTACTTC